A selection of T cell receptor beta chains follows, all from one sample in a study of T cells in Graves' hyperthyroidism and ophthalmopathy. TCRdb reanalysed the multiplex PCR reads using MiXCR and keeps one entry per CDR3 protein. This sample has roughly 750,000 distinct CDR3 sequences; 15% to 20% occur once, and the top ten carry approximately 8.4%. The sample comprised blood. These receptor sequences come from a man younger than 35 with Graves' hyperthyroidism. The CDR3 runs from the conserved cysteine through the conserved F or W. A D gene is named only where the DNA matches it firmly. Size tells how often a clone was seen (once, few, many) or the class of an expanded clone, and some rows leave it out.

j_call	clone_size	d_call	v_call	cdr3_aa	cdr3_nt
TRBJ2-7	many	.	TRBV7-9	CASSPFGQHYEQYF	TGTGCCAGCAGCCCCTTCGGGCAGCACTACGAGCAGTACTTC
TRBJ2-3	.	TRBD1	TRBV10-2	CASDRGDTQYF	TGCGCCAGCGACAGGGGTGATACGCAGTATTTT
TRBJ2-2	.	.	TRBV14	CASSQDIAGELFF	TGTGCCAGCAGCCAAGATATAGCCGGGGAGCTGTTTTTT
TRBJ1-2	.	TRBD1	TRBV29-1	CSVQGANGYTF	TGCAGCGTTCAGGGGGCGAACGGCTACACCTTC
TRBJ2-3	many	.	TRBV20-1	CSANGYTDTQYF	TGCAGTGCTAACGGGTACACAGATACGCAGTATTTT
TRBJ2-3	many	TRBD2	TRBV10-3	CAIKASGRGTDTQYF	TGTGCCATCAAGGCTAGCGGGAGGGGGACAGATACGCAGTATTTT
TRBJ2-1	.	.	TRBV25-1	CASSERGWGSLEQFF	TGTGCCAGCAGTGAAAGAGGGTGGGGCAGCCTCGAGCAGTTCTTC
TRBJ2-7	few	.	TRBV5-1	CASSLEVLGYEQYF	TGCGCCAGCAGCTTGGAAGTCCTCGGCTACGAGCAGTACTTC
TRBJ2-5	many	.	TRBV28	CASSFWDLRQETQYF	TGTGCCAGCAGTTTTTGGGACTTGCGACAAGAGACCCAGTACTTC
TRBJ2-2	few	.	TRBV20-1	CSAMGGARAGELFF	TGCAGTGCCATGGGGGGAGCACGGGCCGGGGAGCTGTTTTTT
TRBJ2-7	.	.	TRBV20-1	CSARMVGLPGVREQYF	TGCAGTGCCAGAATGGTGGGACTCCCCGGGGTGAGGGAGCAGTACTTC
TRBJ2-1	few	.	TRBV24-1	CATSDAPGGMSSYNEQFF	TGTGCCACCAGTGACGCCCCGGGGGGCATGAGCTCCTACAATGAGCAGTTCTTC
TRBJ2-1	many	TRBD2	TRBV6-2/TRBV6-3	CASRGLAGNEQFF	TGTGCCAGCAGAGGACTAGCGGGAAATGAGCAGTTCTTC
TRBJ2-7	.	TRBD1	TRBV19	CASTPGQGALSEQYF	TGTGCCAGTACCCCCGGACAGGGGGCACTAAGCGAGCAGTACTTC
TRBJ2-3	.	.	TRBV2	CASSEVLGRQDTQYF	TGTGCCAGCAGTGAGGTCCTGGGGCGCCAGGATACGCAGTATTTT
TRBJ2-3	few	.	TRBV20-1	CSARDHGGPTDTQYF	TGCAGTGCTAGAGATCACGGGGGACCCACAGATACGCAGTATTTT
TRBJ1-2	.	.	TRBV20-1	CSARDRGFPRGYTF	TGCAGTGCTAGAGATCGAGGTTTCCCCCGTGGCTACACCTTC
TRBJ1-5	.	.	TRBV20-1	CSARDREGNQPQHF	TGCAGTGCTAGAGACAGGGAGGGCAATCAGCCCCAGCATTTT
TRBJ1-5	.	.	TRBV3-1	CASSQDRYRQPQHF	TGTGCCAGCAGCCAAGACCGCTATAGGCAGCCCCAGCATTTT